The entry below gives a single TCR beta chain sequence along with its context. This sample is part of a study of blood T cell repertoires in COVID-19. Across the whole study: Samples came from the United States, Italy and Spain, spanning acute and convalescent COVID-19. PBMCs, B-cell-depleted T cells, or T cells provided the cDNA or gDNA that made up the material.

V shed 1 base and J shed 3 bases, with 6 bases lying between them. Germline V gives CDR1 SGHTA, CDR2 FQGNSA. The CDR3 loop spans 14 amino acids. Per the original data handling: Estimates of nucleated cell counts were drawn from the amplification of reference gene primers. The data were produced by immunoSEQ multiplex PCR, yet TCRdb's version contains in-frame clones alone and is incomplete. D and trimming come from the DNA, and the V and J calls and clone size come from that table. The sample carries approximately 450,000 clones, more than 85% recorded once. The material sequenced was peripheral blood. This TCR came from a woman in her twenties or thirties with acute or convalescent COVID-19. This chain connects TRBV7-2 to TRBJ2-2; D unclear. This CDR3 reads CASSLVVYTGELFF. CDR3 DNA sequence: TGTGCCAGCAGCTTAGTAGTGTACACCGGGGAGCTGTTTTTT. Full variable domain (rest looked up from reference TRBV7-2 and TRBJ2-2): GAGVSQSPSNKVTEKGKDVELRCDPISGHTALYWYRQSLGQGLEFLIYFQGNSAPDKSGLPSDRFSAERTGGSVSTLTIQRTQQEDSAVYLCASSLVVYTGELFFGEGSRLTVL.